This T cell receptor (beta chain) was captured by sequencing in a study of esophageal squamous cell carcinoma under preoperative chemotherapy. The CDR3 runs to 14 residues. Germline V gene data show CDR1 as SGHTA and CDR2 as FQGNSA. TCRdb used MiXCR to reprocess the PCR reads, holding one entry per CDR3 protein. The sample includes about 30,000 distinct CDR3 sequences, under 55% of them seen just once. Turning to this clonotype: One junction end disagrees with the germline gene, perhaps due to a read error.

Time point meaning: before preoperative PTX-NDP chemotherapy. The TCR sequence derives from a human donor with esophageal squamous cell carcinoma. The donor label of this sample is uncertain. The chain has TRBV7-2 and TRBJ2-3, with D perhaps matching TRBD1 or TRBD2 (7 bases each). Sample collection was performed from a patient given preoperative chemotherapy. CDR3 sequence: CASSQGGGTETQYF. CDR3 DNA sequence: TGTGCCAGCAGCCAGGGGGGGGGCACAGAGACGCAGTATTTT.